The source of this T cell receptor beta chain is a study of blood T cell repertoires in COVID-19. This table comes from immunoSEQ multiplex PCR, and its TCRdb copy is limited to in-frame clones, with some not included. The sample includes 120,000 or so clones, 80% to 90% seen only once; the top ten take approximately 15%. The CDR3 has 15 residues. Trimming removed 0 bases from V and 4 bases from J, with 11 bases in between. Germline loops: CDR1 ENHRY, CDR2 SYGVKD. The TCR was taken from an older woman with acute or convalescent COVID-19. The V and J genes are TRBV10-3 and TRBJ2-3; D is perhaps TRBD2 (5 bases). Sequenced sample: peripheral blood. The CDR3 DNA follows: TGTGCCATCAGTGAGTCTGAGGGAGACGCAGATACGCAGTATTTT. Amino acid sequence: CAISESEGDADTQYF.